The text below deals with one T cell receptor beta chain. This sample is drawn from a study of blood T cell repertoires in COVID-19. Study details: The origin of the acute and convalescent COVID-19 samples was the United States, Italy and Spain. Sample material is recorded as cDNA or gDNA derived from T cells, B-cell-depleted T cells, or PBMCs.

This CDR3 is 15 amino acids long. V lost 6 bases and J 1 base, leaving 15 bases between the germline ends. Germline V gives CDR1 SNHLY, CDR2 FYNNEI. The authors' processing: The authors estimated nucleated cell counts from reference gene primer amplification. TCRdb's table, derived via immunoSEQ multiplex PCR, lists solely in-frame clones and lacks some. For V, J and clone size, that table is used; D and trimming come from the DNA. The profile shows around 60,000 clones, roughly 79% of them singletons. Sequenced material: peripheral blood. The chain couples TRBV2 to TRBJ1-1, with D tentatively TRBD1 (6 bases). The sequence was collected from a woman aged 80 or older with active or convalescent COVID-19. CDR3 loop: CASRGAYTGNTEAFF. The CDR3 region has the DNA TGTGCCAGCAGGGGGGCCTACACAGGGAACACTGAAGCTTTCTTT.